This T cell receptor beta chain came from a study of spatial heterogeneity in lung cancer (dated by TCRdb to 2018 to 2020). General notes on the study: Beta-chain transcripts were consistently detected in greater numbers than alpha-chain transcripts, which likely reflects a higher abundance of beta-chain transcripts. At surgery, some 200 tumor regions, around 68 matched nontumor lung samples and fewer than 60 PBMC samples were TCR-sequenced for both alpha and beta chains. The study linked features of the TCR repertoire to counts of nonsynonymous mutations, which were determined by whole-exome sequencing of tumor tissue. The study quantitatively compared TCR alpha and beta repertoires across multiple tumor regions, matched nontumor lung and blood in non-small cell lung cancer. In the raw uncorrected reads, each unique combination of TCR and UMI appeared more than ten times on average.

Inclusive of the bounding cysteine and phenylalanine, the CDR3 is 14 residues long. Only the CDR3 portion is preserved as DNA: 42 bases, with reading frame beginning at the first base. V is shortened by 6 bases, J by 4 bases, and the region joining them spans 15 bases. Reading the label with the study, this specimen's time point is: sample taken at primary tumor resection. Donors were 70 or so patients with early-stage, untreated non-small cell lung cancer from the lung TRACERx cohort. Without any cell sorting, TCR sequencing was performed on whole RNA extracted either from tumor and nontumor lung tissue or from cryopreserved PBMC samples. Patients were selected for TCR sequencing only if sufficient RNA was available from at least two tumor regions. This clonotype was counted at least ten times. Its recognized antigen is unknown. Per-base qualities were not stored, and no clone one base away is much larger.

Here is what the overall study found, with its caveats: Additional single-cell paired TCR alpha and beta sequencing was considered necessary to confirm, at a functional level, the hypothesis that regional TCRs recognize regional mutations. Ubiquitous expanded tumor TCRs were detected in blood more often at tumor resection than at routine follow-up.

The library came from 5' RACE. This sample was sequenced with a NextSeq 500. In the TCR library protocol, a unique molecular identifier was attached to each TCR cDNA molecule so that PCR and sequencing errors could be corrected. The source study handled its data this way. TCR identification, UMI-based error correction and CDR3 extraction were performed with Decombinator tools. Expanded TCRs were defined as those above a frequency of 2 per 1,000, corresponding to the top 1% of the tumor frequency distribution. Renyi diversity was computed with the R vegan package after each repertoire had been subsampled 100 times to 5,000 TCRs. CDR3 similarity networks were built from amino acid triplet string-kernel similarity, connecting CDR3s with pairwise similarity above 0.82. TCRdb trimmed the raw reads at Q25, called clones with MiXCR and kept productive beta chains. Each entry is one CDR3 protein sequence, shown with its most common DNA and genes. It is TCRdb's table, rather than the study itself, that gives the V and J calls and clone size. The sample contains more than 30,000 distinct CDR3 sequences, approximately 5.2% of them found a single time. The top ten constitute about a quarter of the sample.

This chain is built from TRBV12-3 or TRBV12-4 and TRBJ2-5; the D call could be TRBD1 or TRBD2, with each sharing 5 bases. The input for sequencing was PBMCs, taken at surgery. This sequence originates from a female donor with early-stage non-small cell lung cancer. The DNA sequence is given as TGTGCCAGCAGCCGAAGCTCCGGGGCAGAGACCCAGTACTTC. Its product reads: CASSRSSGAETQYF.